The rows below give T cell receptor beta chains drawn from one sample of a study of sequential checkpoint blockade in melanoma. TCRdb's table, derived via immunoSEQ multiplex PCR, lists solely in-frame clones and lacks some. The sample has approximately 10,000 clones; roughly four fifths are singletons. The sample here was CD8+ T cells sorted from blood (inferred from file names), taken from a patient given nivolumab and ipilimumab in sequence. The receptor set was obtained from a human donor with melanoma. CDR3s include the opening cysteine and the closing phenylalanine or tryptophan. D genes are given only for firm matches. Only some rows state a clone size, as once, few, many or a class for expanded clones.

TRBV28	TRBJ2-7	TRBD2	once	CASSLGTRGIHEQYF
TRBV7-2	TRBJ1-3	TRBD1	few	CASNDVGTDGNTIYF
TRBV5-1	TRBJ2-1	-	few	CASSLAAGVVPPYNEQFF
TRBV19	TRBJ2-1	-	once	CATTQADSYNEQFF
TRBV7-9	TRBJ1-1	-	-	CASSHTGTREAFF
TRBV27	TRBJ2-1	TRBD1	-	CASSTTEGAYNEQFF
TRBV6-5	-	TRBD2	-	CASSPFSGSSYEQYF
TRBV7-6	TRBJ2-3	TRBD2	-	CASSPGVAGGPQNTQYF
TRBV28	TRBJ1-2	TRBD1	-	CASSLLQGYTF
TRBV1	TRBJ2-6	-	-	CTSSHWSCAQSRANVLTF
TRBV6-5	TRBJ1-2	-	-	CASGPQGGWDGYTF
TRBV27	TRBJ2-1	TRBD2	-	CASSTSGRSSSYNEQFF
TRBV7-3	TRBJ1-6	-	-	CASSLGAGVNSPLHF
TRBV19	TRBJ2-7	-	-	CASSIGGGTEQYF
TRBV10-2	TRBJ2-7	TRBD2	-	CATTWGGRADYEQYF
TRBV19	TRBJ2-1	-	-	CASSTAGTAPNEQFF
TRBV15	TRBJ2-2	-	-	CATSRELGGSGELFF
TRBV4-1	TRBJ2-7	-	-	CASTPEPSNSYEQYF
TRBV6-5	TRBJ1-6	TRBD1	-	CASSSRTGGRSPLHF
TRBV28	TRBJ2-1	TRBD2	-	CASSHTRLAGEINEQFF
TRBV27	TRBJ2-7	-	-	CASSSDTEQYF
TRBV14	TRBJ1-6	-	-	CASSSGTGREYNSPLHF
TRBV7-9	TRBJ2-7	-	-	CASSHPNLDEQYF
TRBV5-5	TRBJ2-7	TRBD2	-	CASSLEGLARHEQYF
TRBV9	TRBJ2-7	TRBD2	few	CASSQTSGPYEQYF
TRBV5-1	TRBJ2-1	TRBD2	-	CASTQTSGRAHEQFF
TRBV21-1	TRBJ2-6	-	few	CASRSAILQQSRANVLTF
TRBV14	TRBJ1-5	-	-	CASSHTGLGQPQHF
TRBV7-9	TRBJ1-6	-	-	CASSLGVGSSPLHF
TRBV6-8	TRBJ2-7	-	once	CAPREIPYEQYF
TRBV10-3	TRBJ2-1	TRBD2	-	CAISDRPSGSDEQFF
TRBV30	TRBJ2-3	TRBD1	-	CAWSVQGIPDTQYF
TRBV5-4	TRBJ1-2	-	-	CASSLWVSGDYGYTF
TRBV15	TRBJ2-1	-	-	CATSRDGYNEQFF
TRBV2	TRBJ2-7	TRBD2	-	CAWEGETTYEQYF
TRBV27	TRBJ2-7	TRBD2	-	CASSLRYTLAGVSPIF
TRBV9	TRBJ2-1	-	-	CASGESRSYNEQFF
TRBV6-6	TRBJ2-7	-	-	CASCSRPDSSYEQYF
TRBV7-6	TRBJ1-3	-	-	CASSLGTTGLRGNTIYF
TRBV7-6	TRBJ2-2	-	-	CASRGATGELFF
TRBV29-1	TRBJ1-1	-	few	CSVENREGSEAFF
TRBV7-9	TRBJ2-1	TRBD2	-	CASSLGTSPGEQFF
TRBV30	TRBJ2-6	-	once	CAWTLGAGANVLTF
TRBV27	TRBJ1-2	-	-	CASSLTPTLDSYGYTF
TRBV9	TRBJ1-2	TRBD1	-	CASSFGQGGLNGYTF
TRBV29-1	TRBJ1-2	-	-	CSVDPGGGFGYTF
TRBV4-3	TRBJ2-7	-	-	CASSQGSHYLYEQYF
TRBV21-1	TRBJ2-7	-	few	CASSKRKSGRDDEQYF
TRBV5-4	TRBJ2-1	-	-	CASTPLRPSSYNEQFF